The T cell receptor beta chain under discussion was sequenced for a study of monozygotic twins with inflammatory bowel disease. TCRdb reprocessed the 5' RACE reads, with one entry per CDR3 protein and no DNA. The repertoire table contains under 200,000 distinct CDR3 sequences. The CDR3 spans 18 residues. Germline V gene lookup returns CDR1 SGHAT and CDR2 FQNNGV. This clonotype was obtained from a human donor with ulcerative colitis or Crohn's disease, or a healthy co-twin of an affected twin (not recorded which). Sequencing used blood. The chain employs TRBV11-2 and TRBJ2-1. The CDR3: CASSLPKFPQGSYNEQFF.